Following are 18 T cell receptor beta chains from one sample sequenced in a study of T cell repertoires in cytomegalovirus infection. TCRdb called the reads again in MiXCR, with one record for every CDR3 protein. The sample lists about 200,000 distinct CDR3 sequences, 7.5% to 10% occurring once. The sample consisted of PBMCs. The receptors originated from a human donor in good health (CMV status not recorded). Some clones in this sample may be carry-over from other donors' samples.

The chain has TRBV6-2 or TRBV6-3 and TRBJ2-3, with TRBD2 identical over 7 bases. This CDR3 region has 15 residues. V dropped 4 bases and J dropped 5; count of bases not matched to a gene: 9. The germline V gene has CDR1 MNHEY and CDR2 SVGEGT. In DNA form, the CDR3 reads TGTGCCAGCAGTTTTAGCGGGTGGAGAGGAGATACGCAGTATTTT. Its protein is CASSFSGWRGDTQYF.

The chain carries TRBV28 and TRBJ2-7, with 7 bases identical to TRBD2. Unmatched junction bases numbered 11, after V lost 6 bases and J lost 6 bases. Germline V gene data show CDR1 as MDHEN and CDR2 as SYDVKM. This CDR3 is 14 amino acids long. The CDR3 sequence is CASRPSGAPLEQYF. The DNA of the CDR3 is TGTGCCAGCAGACCCAGCGGGGCCCCCCTCGAGCAGTACTTC.

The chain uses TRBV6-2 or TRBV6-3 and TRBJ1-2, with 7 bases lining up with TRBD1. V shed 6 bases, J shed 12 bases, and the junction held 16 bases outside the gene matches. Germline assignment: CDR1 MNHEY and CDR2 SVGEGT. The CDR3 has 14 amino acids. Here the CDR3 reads CASRLAGTAVWNTF. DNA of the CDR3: TGTGCCAGCAGACTCGCTGGGACAGCCGTCTGGAACACCTTC.

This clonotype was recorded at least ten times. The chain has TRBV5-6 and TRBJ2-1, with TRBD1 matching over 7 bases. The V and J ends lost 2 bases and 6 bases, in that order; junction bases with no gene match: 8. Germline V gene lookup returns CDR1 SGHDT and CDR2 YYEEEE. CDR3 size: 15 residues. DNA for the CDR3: TGTGCCAGCAGCTTTACAGGGGTTCCCCCCAATGAGCAGTTCTTC. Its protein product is CASSFTGVPPNEQFF. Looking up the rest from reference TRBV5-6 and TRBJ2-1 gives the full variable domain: DAGVTQSPTHLIKTRGQQVTLRCSPKSGHDTVSWYQQALGQGPQFIFQYYEEEERQRGNFPDRFSGHQFPNYSSELNVNALLLGDSALYLCASSFTGVPPNEQFFGPGTRLTVL.

The CDR3 DNA is TGTGCCAGCAGTCCGGACAGGGGGCCGATTGGGGCCAACGTCCTGACTTTC. Translated: CASSPDRGPIGANVLTF. The V and J genes are TRBV28 and TRBJ2-6; 11 positions match TRBD1. Germline CDR1 and CDR2: MDHEN and SYDVKM. CDR3 length equals 17 residues. V trimming: 5 bases; J trimming: 3 bases; junction bases outside the gene matches: 6.

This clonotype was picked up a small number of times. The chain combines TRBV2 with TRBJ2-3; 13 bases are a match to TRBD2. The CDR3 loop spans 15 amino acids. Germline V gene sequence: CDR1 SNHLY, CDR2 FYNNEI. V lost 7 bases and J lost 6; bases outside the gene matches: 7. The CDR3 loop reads CASTPGLAGMDTQYF. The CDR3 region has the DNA TGTGCCAGCACCCCGGGACTAGCGGGAATGGATACGCAGTATTTT.

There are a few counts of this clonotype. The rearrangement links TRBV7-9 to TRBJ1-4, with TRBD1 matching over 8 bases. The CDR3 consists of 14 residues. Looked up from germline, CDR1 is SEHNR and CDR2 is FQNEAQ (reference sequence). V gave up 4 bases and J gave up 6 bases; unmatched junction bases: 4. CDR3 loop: CASSSTGGDEKLFF. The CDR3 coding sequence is TGTGCCAGCAGCTCCACAGGGGGAGATGAAAAACTGTTTTTT.

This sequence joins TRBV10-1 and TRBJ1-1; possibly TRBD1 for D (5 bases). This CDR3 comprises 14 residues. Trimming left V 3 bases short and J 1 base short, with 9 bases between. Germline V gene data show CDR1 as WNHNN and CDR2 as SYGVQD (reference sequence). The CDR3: CASSDGTANTEAFF. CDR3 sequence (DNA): TGCGCCAGCAGTGATGGGACGGCGAACACTGAAGCTTTCTTT.

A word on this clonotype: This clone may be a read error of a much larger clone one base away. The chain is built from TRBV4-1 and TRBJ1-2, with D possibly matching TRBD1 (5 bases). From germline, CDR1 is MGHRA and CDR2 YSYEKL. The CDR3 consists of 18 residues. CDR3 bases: TGCGCCAGCAGCCAAGAAGTTGGGCAGGGTGTCGCTAACTATGGCTACAACTTC. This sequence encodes CASSQEVGQGVANYGYNF.

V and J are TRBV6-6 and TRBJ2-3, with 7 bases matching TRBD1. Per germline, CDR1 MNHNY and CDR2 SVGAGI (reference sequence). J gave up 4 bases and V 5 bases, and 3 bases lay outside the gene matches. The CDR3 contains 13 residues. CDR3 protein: CASSRQGPDTQYF. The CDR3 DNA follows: TGTGCCAGCAGTAGACAGGGACCAGATACGCAGTATTTT.

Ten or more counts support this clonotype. The CDR3: CASSKGRQPQHF. The CDR3 DNA follows: TGTGCCAGTAGCAAAGGGCGCCAGCCCCAGCATTTT. The V call is TRBV19, the J call TRBJ1-5, with D hard to call. The CDR3 sequence is 12 residues long. The germline gives CDR1 LNHDA, CDR2 SQIVND (reference sequence). Trimming took 6 bases from V and 7 from J, leaving 10 bases between them.

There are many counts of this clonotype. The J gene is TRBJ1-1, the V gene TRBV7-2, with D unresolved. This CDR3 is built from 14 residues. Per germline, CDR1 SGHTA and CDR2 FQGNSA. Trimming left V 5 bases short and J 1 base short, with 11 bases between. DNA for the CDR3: TGTGCCAGCAGCCTACTGACGGCGAACACTGAAGCTTTCTTT. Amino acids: CASSLLTANTEAFF.

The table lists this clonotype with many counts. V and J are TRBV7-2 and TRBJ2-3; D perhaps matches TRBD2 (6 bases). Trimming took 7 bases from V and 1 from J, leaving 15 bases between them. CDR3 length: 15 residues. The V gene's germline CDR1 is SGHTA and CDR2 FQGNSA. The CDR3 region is CASTGSVIRTDTQYF. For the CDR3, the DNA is TGTGCCAGCACCGGGAGCGTAATCCGCACAGATACGCAGTATTTT.

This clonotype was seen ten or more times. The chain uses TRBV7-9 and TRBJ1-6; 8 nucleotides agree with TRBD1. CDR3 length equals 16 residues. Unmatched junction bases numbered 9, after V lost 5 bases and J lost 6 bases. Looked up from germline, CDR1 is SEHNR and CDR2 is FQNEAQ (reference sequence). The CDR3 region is CASSPWTGSANSPLHF. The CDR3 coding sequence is TGTGCCAGCAGCCCATGGACAGGGTCTGCTAATTCACCCCTCCACTTT.

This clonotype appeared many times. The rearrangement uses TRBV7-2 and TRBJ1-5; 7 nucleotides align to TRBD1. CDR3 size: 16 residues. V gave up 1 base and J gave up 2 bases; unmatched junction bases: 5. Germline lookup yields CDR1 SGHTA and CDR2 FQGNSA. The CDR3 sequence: CASSLGTGQGNQPQHF. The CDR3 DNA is TGTGCCAGCAGCTTAGGTACAGGACAGGGCAATCAGCCCCAGCATTTT. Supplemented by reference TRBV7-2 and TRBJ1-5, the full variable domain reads GAGVSQSPSNKVTEKGKDVELRCDPISGHTALYWYRQSLGQGLEFLIYFQGNSAPDKSGLPSDRFSAERTGGSVSTLTIQRTQQEDSAVYLCASSLGTGQGNQPQHFGDGTRLSIL.

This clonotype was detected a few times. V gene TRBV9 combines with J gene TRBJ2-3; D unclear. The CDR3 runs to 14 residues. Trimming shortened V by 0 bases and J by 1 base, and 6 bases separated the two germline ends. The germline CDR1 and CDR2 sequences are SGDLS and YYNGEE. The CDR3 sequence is CASSVEIGTDTQYF. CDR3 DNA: TGTGCCAGCAGCGTAGAAATAGGCACAGATACGCAGTATTTT.

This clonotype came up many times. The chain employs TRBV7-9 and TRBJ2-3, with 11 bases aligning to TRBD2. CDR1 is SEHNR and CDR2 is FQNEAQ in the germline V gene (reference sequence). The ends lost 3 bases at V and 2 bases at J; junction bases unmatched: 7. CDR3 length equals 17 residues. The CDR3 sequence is CASSFTPGLAVTDTQYF. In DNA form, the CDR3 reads TGTGCCAGCAGCTTCACCCCGGGACTAGCGGTCACAGATACGCAGTATTTT.

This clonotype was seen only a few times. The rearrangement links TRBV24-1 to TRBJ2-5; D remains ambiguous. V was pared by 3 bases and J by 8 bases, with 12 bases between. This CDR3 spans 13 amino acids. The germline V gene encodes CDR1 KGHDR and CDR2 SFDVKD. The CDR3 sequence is CATSDASPLTQYF. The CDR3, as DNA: TGTGCCACCAGTGATGCATCCCCCCTTACCCAGTACTTC.